Listed here are 2 T cell receptor beta chains from one sample, sequenced in a study of blood T cell repertoires in COVID-19. Here immunoSEQ multiplex PCR was the method, and the copy in TCRdb shows in-frame clones only, minus some. The table lists about 240,000 clones, 81% of them singletons, with 7.5% in the top ten. The sequencing input was peripheral blood. These receptors all come from a woman of 80 years or more with COVID-19, enrolled during active disease.

J is TRBJ1-1 and V is TRBV3-1 (or the pseudogene TRBV3-2), with D possibly TRBD1 on 5 matching bases. CDR3 size: 15 residues. Germline V gene sequence: CDR1 LGHDT, CDR2 YNNKEL (reference sequence). The V end was cut by 3 bases, the J end by 5 bases, with 16 bases between. The CDR3 reads CASSHSDRRTTEAFF. The CDR3 DNA is TGTGCCAGCAGCCACTCTGACAGACGAACGACTGAAGCTTTCTTT.

This clone was seen once. The rearrangement joins TRBV9 to TRBJ1-2; D possibly corresponds to TRBD1 (5 bases). Germline V gives CDR1 SGDLS, CDR2 YYNGEE. Trimming removed 7 bases at V and 8 bases at J, with 24 bases between. The CDR3 has 15 amino acids. CDR3 bases: TGTGCCAGCTCCACACAAGACAGTTTGCTAGGAGGCTACACCTTC. The encoded protein is CASSTQDSLLGGYTF.